This T cell receptor (beta chain) was identified during a study of Ad26.COV2.S vaccination and SARS-CoV-2 variants (dated by TCRdb to 2020 to 2022). Looking at the study overall: Donors in the vaccine arm were drawn from COV1001, a phase I-IIa trial of Ad26.COV2.S in healthy adults that was multicentre, randomized, double-blind and placebo-controlled. Dosing of Ad26.COV2.S was intramuscular, at either 5x10^10 or 1x10^11 viral particles, delivered as one shot or as two shots spaced 56 days apart. Sequencing of the TCRbeta repertoire served to evaluate the specificity and breadth of SARS-CoV-2-reactive T cell receptors following Ad26.COV2.S vaccination. A total of 32 samples were included in the TCR-sequenced set, comprising around 19 Ad26.COV2.S vaccine recipients, 5 placebo recipients and 8 SARS-CoV-2 convalescent individuals. Participants in the trial were split at random into five groups of five each, receiving low-dose or high-dose Ad26.COV2.S once or twice, or else placebo on both occasions. Throughout the experiments and outcome assessment, investigators stayed blinded to trial group allocation. Study-wide conclusions, independent of this receptor: Comparable non-spike TCR breadth was observed between vaccine and placebo recipients, consistent with only spike being contained in the vaccine. Substantial breadth of spike-specific CD8+ and CD4+ T cell responses was reported after vaccination. According to the authors, total T cell responses may have been underestimated by the TCR breadth and depth analyses. Spike-specific TCR breadth was higher in Ad26.COV2.S recipients than in placebo recipients (P = 0.0014). The study was not powered to compare responses between vaccine doses or regimens.

A note on this clone: What this receptor recognizes is not known. No per-base quality is available; no much larger clone lies one base away.

The immunoSEQ Assay was used to sequence TCRbeta CDR3 regions. After extraction, genomic DNA underwent amplification by bias-controlled multiplex PCR, followed by high-throughput sequencing. The source study handled its data this way. To quantify the absolute abundance of every unique TCRbeta CDR3 region, sequences were collapsed and filtered. Usable DNA was measured by amplifying reference genes present in all nucleated cells, and TCRbeta template counts were normalized to that usable DNA to estimate T cell fraction. Repertoire TCRs were annotated as SARS-CoV-2-specific by exact matching of V gene, CDR3 amino acid sequence and J gene to a known reactive TCR set. MIRA supplied the reference SARS-CoV-2 TCR set, which was filtered for enrichment in COVID-19-positive ImmuneCODE repertoires so that public or cross-reactive TCRs were removed. Based on the MIRA antigens, annotated TCRs were further analysed at the level of specific ORF or position within ORF. Breadth was defined as annotated unique rearrangements over total unique productive rearrangements; depth was the summed frequency of those rearrangements. Two-sided Wilcoxon rank-sum tests were applied when comparing TCR breadth between groups. This immuneACCESS table, as held by TCRdb, lists in-frame sequences with V and J called but not all clones. Of the missing ones, under half trace to an unresolved V gene in checked studies; the others have no known cause. V and J calls plus clone size are reproduced from that table; the DNA served to infer D and trimming. This sample comprises 300,000 to 400,000 clones, 86% of them detected only once. Roughly 10% of the sample is held by the ten biggest clonotypes.

In the paper's terms, the treatment or condition label means: about 20 received Ad26.COV2.S at low or high dose, single or two shots; about 5 received placebo; per-sample allocation not given. For vaccine and placebo recipients, the sequenced repertoires came from samples collected on day 63 after the first injection. Cohort 1b enrolled some 25 adults aged 18-55 years at a single site in Boston, USA, between 29 July and 7 August 2020. Ad26.COV2.S consisted of a replication-incompetent adenovirus type 26 vector by which a prefusion-stabilized SARS-CoV-2 spike protein from the original Wuhan strain was expressed. The sequence derives from a person aged 18 to 65 who received the Ad26.COV2.S COVID-19 vaccine or a placebo. Sample: peripheral blood, taken in a trial of Ad26.COV2.S vaccine versus placebo.

The DNA reads as follows: TGTGGGCACAGTTACTCCTACAATGAGCAGTTCTTC. It encodes CGHSYSYNEQFF. Here the chain combines TRBV30 and TRBJ2-1; no D gene call is confident. The CDR3 contains 12 residues, cysteine and phenylalanine counted. Only CDR3 DNA remains: 36 bases, in frame from the first base. Via the germline V gene (reference sequence), CDR1 is GTSNPN and CDR2 SVGIG.